These 23 T cell receptor beta chains share one sample of origin, sequenced in a study of blood T cell repertoires in COVID-19. The table came from immunoSEQ multiplex PCR; TCRdb's copy has only in-frame clones and leaves some out. The table records 200,000 to 250,000 clones, under 90% of them present only once. The specimen sequenced was peripheral blood. The receptors were sampled from a woman aged 60-75 years who had recovered from COVID-19.

The chain links TRBV29-1 to TRBJ1-5; 7 nucleotides align to TRBD1. Germline CDR1 SQVTM, CDR2 ANQGSEA. CDR3 length equals 15 residues. Trimming took 6 bases from V and 1 from J; bases not matched to a gene: 9. CDR3 bases: TGCAGCGTCGCCGACGACAGGGCCAGCAATCAGCCCCAGCATTTT. Translating gives CSVADDRASNQPQHF.

This clone was counted once. The rearrangement joins TRBV10-3 to TRBJ1-1; D not resolved. The ends were cut back, 7 bases at V and 1 base at J, with 10 bases in the middle. Germline assignment: CDR1 ENHRY and CDR2 SYGVKD. The CDR3 is 13 residues long. The CDR3 region is CAITRTGNTEAFF. The CDR3 bases are TGTGCCATCACCCGAACGGGGAACACTGAAGCTTTCTTT.

V usage is TRBV15 and J usage is TRBJ2-5; D may be TRBD2 (6 bases). The ends were cut back, 0 bases at V and 1 base at J, with 12 bases in the middle. CDR1 is LNHNV, CDR2 YYDKDF, per germline (reference sequence). This CDR3 region has 16 residues. The CDR3 here is CATSRDPGGIQETQYF. The CDR3 coding sequence is TGTGCCACCAGCAGAGATCCTGGGGGGATCCAAGAGACCCAGTACTTC.

The chain recombines TRBV6-1 with TRBJ1-3; TRBD1 matches at 8 bases. Germline assignment: CDR1 MNHNS and CDR2 SASEGT. The CDR3 is 15 amino acids. V lost 6 bases to trimming and J lost 5 bases; unmatched junction nucleotides: 9. CDR3 amino acids: CASSQSGQGRNTIYF. In DNA, the CDR3 is TGTGCCAGCAGCCAGAGCGGACAGGGTAGAAACACCATATATTTT.

This clone was counted once. The V and J genes are TRBV5-1 and TRBJ2-3, with 10 bases aligning to TRBD1. CDR1 and CDR2 (germline): SGHRS, YFSETQ. The CDR3 contains 15 residues. With 3 bases clipped from V and 4 bases from J, the junction kept 5 bases outside the gene matches. The CDR3 protein is CASSWTGGPADTQYF. The CDR3 nucleotides read TGCGCCAGCAGCTGGACAGGGGGGCCCGCAGATACGCAGTATTTT.

Remarks on this clone: Other DNA sequences from this sample encode an identical CDR3 as well. The chain is built from TRBV7-9 and TRBJ2-3, with 12 positions matching TRBD2. Looked up from germline, CDR1 is SEHNR and CDR2 is FQNEAQ (reference sequence). V gave up 4 bases and J gave up 4 bases; unmatched junction bases: 3. CDR3 length: 15 residues. In nucleotides, the CDR3 is TGTGCCAGCAGCTCTAGCGGGGGGGCGGCAGATACGCAGTATTTT. Translated, it gives CASSSSGGAADTQYF. Full variable domain (remainder filled in from reference TRBV7-9 and TRBJ2-3): DTGVSQNPRHKITKRGQNVTFRCDPISEHNRLYWYRQTLGQGPEFLTYFQNEAQLEKSRLLSDRFSAERPKGSFSTLEIQRTEQGDSAMYLCASSSSGGAADTQYFGPGTRLTVL.

The V call is TRBV9, the J call TRBJ2-1, with D possibly matching TRBD1 (6 bases). The CDR3 is 14 amino acids. Looked up from germline, CDR1 is SGDLS and CDR2 is YYNGEE. The germline V and J ends were trimmed by 0 bases and 6 bases, with 10 bases remaining between them. The CDR3 DNA sequence: TGTGCCAGCAGCGTAGGGGGGCGAGGCAATGAGCAGTTCTTC. Translated, it gives CASSVGGRGNEQFF.

The gene calls are TRBV6-4 and TRBJ1-1; 8 bases line up with TRBD1. Germline trimming cut 2 bases from V and 2 bases from J; bases unmatched to any gene: 4. The CDR3 length is 15 residues. The germline gives CDR1 MRHNA, CDR2 SNTAGT. The CDR3 spells CASSDPTGENTEAFF. The CDR3 DNA reads TGTGCCAGCAGTGACCCGACAGGGGAAAACACTGAAGCTTTCTTT.

This chain links TRBV3-1 (or the pseudogene TRBV3-2) with TRBJ2-7, with D possibly TRBD2 on 7 matching bases. Germline-derived CDR1 and CDR2 are LGHDT and YNNKEL (reference sequence). V was cut by 1 base and J by 11 bases, with 12 bases left in between. The CDR3 loop spans 12 amino acids. In DNA, the CDR3 is TGTGCCAGCAGCCAAGCGGAAGGGGGGGAGTACTTC. Translating gives CASSQAEGGEYF.

This clone has a handful of counts. The chain links TRBV2 to TRBJ1-5; 12 bases line up with TRBD1. The V gene end was trimmed by 6 bases and the J gene end by 4 bases; junction bases not matched to a gene: 7. From germline, CDR1 is SNHLY and CDR2 FYNNEI. This CDR3 contains 16 residues. The CDR3 DNA sequence: TGTGCCAGCAGGGGGGGACAGGGGGCGACGAATCAGCCCCAGCATTTT. Residues: CASRGGQGATNQPQHF. The full variable domain, in which reference TRBV2 and TRBJ1-5 provide the parts outside the CDR3, is EPEVTQTPSHQVTQMGQEVILRCVPISNHLYFYWYRQILGQKVEFLVSFYNNEISEKSEIFDDQFSVERPDGSNFTLKIRSTKLEDSAMYFCASRGGQGATNQPQHFGDGTRLSIL.

This chain links TRBV10-3 with TRBJ2-1; TRBD2 matches at 10 bases. V lost 3 bases and J lost 6; bases outside the gene matches: 2. In germline, CDR1 is ENHRY, CDR2 SYGVKD. The CDR3 length is 14 residues. DNA of the CDR3: TGTGCCATCAGTGAACTAGCGGGGTTCAATGAGCAGTTCTTC. This gives the protein CAISELAGFNEQFF.

This clone was counted ten times or more. The rearrangement joins TRBV11-3 to TRBJ1-5; D remains ambiguous. Trimming left V 10 bases short and J 3 bases short, with 13 bases between. Per the germline V gene, CDR1 is SGHNT and CDR2 is YENEEA. The CDR3 extends over 13 amino acids. The CDR3, as DNA: TGTGCCAACCGAGACAAATCCAATCAGCCCCAGCATTTT. Protein product: CANRDKSNQPQHF.

In its sample, this clone was seen once. The chain has TRBV7-9 and TRBJ1-1; 9 bases map to TRBD1. This CDR3 has 16 residues. Per the germline V gene, CDR1 is SEHNR and CDR2 is FQNEAQ (reference sequence). V shed 5 bases and J 2 bases; nucleotides not matched to a gene: 9. The CDR3 region has the DNA TGTGCCAGCAGCCCTATCCGGGACAGGGTAAACACTGAAGCTTTCTTT. Translated: CASSPIRDRVNTEAFF.

The CDR3 region has the DNA TGTGCCAGCACCGACAGTCCCTTTAACTATGGCTACACCTTC. Its protein product is CASTDSPFNYGYTF. The rearrangement joins TRBV6-5 to TRBJ1-2, with D perhaps TRBD1 (5 bases). CDR1 and CDR2 (germline): MNHEY, SVGAGI. CDR3 length: 14 residues. Trimming left V 7 bases short and J 1 base short, with 13 bases between.

This sequence joins TRBV2 and TRBJ1-5; the D is unclear. Germline loops: CDR1 SNHLY, CDR2 FYNNEI. There are 15 residues in the CDR3. V was cut by 4 bases and J by 7 bases, with 17 bases left in between. As DNA, the CDR3 is TGTGCCAGCAGTGGATCGCTTACAGTGAACCAGCCCCAGCATTTT. Translating gives CASSGSLTVNQPQHF. Variable domain in full (rest from reference TRBV2 and TRBJ1-5): EPEVTQTPSHQVTQMGQEVILRCVPISNHLYFYWYRQILGQKVEFLVSFYNNEISEKSEIFDDQFSVERPDGSNFTLKIRSTKLEDSAMYFCASSGSLTVNQPQHFGDGTRLSIL.

The chain links TRBV5-1 to TRBJ2-7, with TRBD1 matching over 9 bases. With 5 bases clipped from V and 4 bases from J, the junction kept 7 bases outside the gene matches. The germline CDR1 and CDR2 sequences are SGHRS and YFSETQ. This CDR3 comprises 14 residues. The CDR3 here is CASREDRGLYEQYF. CDR3 sequence (DNA): TGCGCCAGCAGAGAGGACAGGGGTTTGTACGAGCAGTACTTC.

The chain links TRBV6-5 to TRBJ1-1; D possibly corresponds to TRBD1 (5 bases). V gave up 5 bases and J gave up 6 bases, with 13 bases separating them. The CDR3 spans 13 residues. The germline V gene encodes CDR1 MNHEY and CDR2 SVGAGI. CDR3 protein: CASSILRGSEAFF. DNA for the CDR3: TGTGCCAGCAGTATTCTTAGGGGTTCTGAAGCTTTCTTT.

The chain couples TRBV5-4 to TRBJ2-5; no firm D call. The CDR3 length is 14 residues. Germline V lookup: CDR1 SGHNT, CDR2 YYREEE (reference sequence). The germline V and J ends were trimmed by 0 bases and 5 bases, with 11 bases remaining between them. Here the CDR3 reads CASSLAADGETQYF. CDR3 bases: TGTGCCAGCAGCTTGGCGGCCGACGGGGAGACCCAGTACTTC.

This chain links TRBV6-5 with TRBJ1-1; D perhaps matches TRBD1 (5 bases). Germline CDR1 and CDR2: MNHEY and SVGAGI. V was trimmed by 6 bases and J by 3 bases, leaving 11 bases between them. CDR3 length: 13 residues. CDR3 nucleotides: TGTGCCAGCAGAGCGACAGTAGACACTGAAGCTTTCTTT. Translating gives CASRATVDTEAFF.

The rearrangement joins TRBV7-8 to TRBJ2-5; no clear D. V dropped 6 bases and J dropped 1 base, with 15 bases sitting between them. From germline, CDR1 is SGHVS and CDR2 FQNEAQ. This CDR3 has 15 amino acids. The CDR3: CASSLFRLVQETQYF. In nucleotides, the CDR3 is TGTGCCAGCAGTCTATTTCGACTGGTCCAAGAGACCCAGTACTTC.

The rearrangement joins TRBV7-9 to TRBJ2-7, with 9 nucleotides matching TRBD1. CDR1 SEHNR and CDR2 FQNEAQ come from the germline V gene (reference sequence). This CDR3 has 15 amino acids. V was pared by 4 bases and J by 5 bases, with 9 bases of the junction left unmatched. The CDR3 DNA is TGTGCCAGCAGCTACCCCGGGACAGGGTCCAACGAGCAGTACTTC. Its translation is CASSYPGTGSNEQYF.

The V call is TRBV6-5, the J call TRBJ2-1; 7 bases map to TRBD1. J gave up 5 bases and V 2 bases, and 0 bases lay outside the gene matches. Germline assignment: CDR1 MNHEY and CDR2 SVGAGI. The CDR3 length is 13 residues. CDR3 residues: CASSYGQDNEQFF. The CDR3 DNA follows: TGTGCCAGCAGTTACGGACAGGACAATGAGCAGTTCTTC.

This clone occurred once. The chain links TRBV10-3 to TRBJ2-7; the match to TRBD2 covers 9 bases. Losses at the gene ends were 6 bases for V and 5 bases for J; bases not matched to a gene: 8. CDR3 length equals 14 residues. In germline, CDR1 is ENHRY, CDR2 SYGVKD. CDR3 loop: CAISGGASGNEQYF. For the CDR3, the DNA is TGTGCCATCAGCGGTGGGGCTAGCGGGAACGAGCAGTACTTC.